A selection of T cell receptor beta chains follows, all from one sample in a study of human T cells and chemical hapten exposure. Using its own MiXCR run on the RACE reads, TCRdb lists one record per CDR3 protein. The profile shows some 330,000 distinct CDR3 sequences, about 5% of them singletons. The sample in question was whole blood, obtained in connection with sensitization to the hapten diphenylcyclopropenone (DPC). These receptors were taken from a woman between 18 and 30 years old with alopecia areata. Some clones in this sample may be carry-over from other donors' samples. CDR3s include the opening cysteine and the closing phenylalanine or tryptophan. D genes are given only for firm matches. Rows may omit the clone size; those that give it use once, few, many or a size class.

j_gene,v_gene,d_gene,abundance,CDR3aa,CDR3nt
TRBJ2-3,TRBV7-2,TRBD2,.,CASSFTSGGGDTQYF,TGTGCCAGCAGCTTTACTAGCGGGGGAGGGGATACGCAGTATTTT
TRBJ2-3,TRBV3-1,.,few,CASSSWTLRGSTDTQYF,TGTGCCAGCAGCTCATGGACCTTGCGGGGTAGCACAGATACGCAGTATTTT
TRBJ2-5,TRBV5-1,TRBD2,many,CASSLSSGGASRETQYF,TGCGCCAGCAGCTTGTCAAGCGGGGGGGCCTCTCGAGAGACCCAGTACTTC
TRBJ1-2,TRBV12-3/TRBV12-4,.,many,CASSFSGDYGYTF,TGTGCCAGCAGTTTCTCAGGGGACTATGGCTACACCTTC
TRBJ1-3,TRBV29-1,.,few,CSVSASISGNTIYF,TGCAGCGTTTCAGCGAGCATCTCTGGAAACACCATATATTTT
TRBJ1-6,TRBV4-2,.,many,CASSRRELQGERFRSPLHF,TGTGCCAGCAGCCGAAGGGAACTCCAGGGAGAGCGATTCCGGTCACCCCTCCACTTT
TRBJ2-3,TRBV5-1,.,.,CASSLRGGVGTDTQYF,TGCGCCAGCAGCTTGCGCGGAGGGGTAGGCACAGATACGCAGTATTTT
TRBJ1-2,TRBV20-1,TRBD1,many,CSAGRDRRRDRGF,TGCAGTGCTGGTAGAGATAGGAGGCGGGACAGGGGTTTC
TRBJ2-7,TRBV4-1,.,many,CASSQGPRAYEQYF,TGCGCCAGCAGCCAAGGCCCCAGAGCCTACGAGCAGTACTTC
TRBJ1-1,TRBV12-3/TRBV12-4,.,many,CASSLRGGTEAFF,TGTGCCAGCAGCCTCCGGGGGGGCACTGAAGCTTTCTTT
TRBJ1-2,TRBV20-1,.,many,CSARGRPYYGYTF,TGCAGTGCTAGAGGAAGGCCATACTATGGCTACACCTTC
TRBJ2-1,TRBV6-5,.,few,CASSPYDTDRYNEQFF,TGTGCCAGCAGTCCTTACGACACTGACAGGTACAATGAGCAGTTCTTC
TRBJ1-1,TRBV29-1,.,few,CSVAGVTEAFF,TGCAGCGTTGCGGGGGTCACTGAAGCTTTCTTT
TRBJ1-1,TRBV5-1,.,many,CASSYEGLNTEAFF,TGCGCCAGCAGCTATGAGGGGTTGAACACTGAAGCTTTCTTT
TRBJ1-6,TRBV5-6,.,few,CASSSGPGLRQSSYNSPLHF,TGTGCCAGCAGCTCAGGTCCGGGACTACGACAGAGCTCCTATAATTCACCCCTCCACTTT
TRBJ1-5,TRBV19,TRBD1,many,CASGQGATQPQHF,TGTGCCAGCGGCCAGGGGGCAACCCAGCCCCAGCATTTT
TRBJ2-6,TRBV5-4,TRBD2,few,CASSLAGGLGANVLTF,TGTGCCAGCAGTTTAGCGGGGGGGCTAGGGGCCAACGTCCTGACTTTC
TRBJ2-3,TRBV12-3/TRBV12-4,.,.,CASRPPGDTQYF,TGTGCCAGCAGGCCTCCAGGAGATACGCAGTATTTT
TRBJ1-1,TRBV7-3,.,few,CASSSWTLTEAFF,TGTGCCAGCAGCTCTTGGACCCTCACTGAAGCTTTCTTT